The TCR beta chain under discussion was sequenced for a study of blood T cell repertoires in COVID-19. Across the study: Donors in the United States, Italy and Spain gave samples during acute or convalescent COVID-19. Sources were T cells, B-cell-depleted T cells, or PBMCs; the material itself was cDNA or gDNA.

Original data processing: How many nucleated cells were present was estimated from reference gene primer amplification. Using immunoSEQ multiplex PCR, the repertoire was profiled, and TCRdb retains in-frame clones only, with some absent. V, J and clone size are taken as reported in that table, and D and trimming were inferred from the DNA itself. The repertoire holds over 250,000 clones, with 65% to 90% as singletons. Sequencing was carried out using peripheral blood. This clonotype was sampled from a man aged 50 or older with active or convalescent COVID-19.

CDR3 coding DNA: TGTGCCAGCAAGGGGGTAAATTCACCCCTCCACTTT. Translated, it gives CASKGVNSPLHF. V and J are TRBV6-6 and TRBJ1-6; D might be TRBD1 (6 bases). Germline V gene data show CDR1 as MNHNY and CDR2 as SVGAGI (reference sequence). Trimming left V 7 bases short and J 7 bases short, with 8 bases between. The CDR3 runs 12 residues.